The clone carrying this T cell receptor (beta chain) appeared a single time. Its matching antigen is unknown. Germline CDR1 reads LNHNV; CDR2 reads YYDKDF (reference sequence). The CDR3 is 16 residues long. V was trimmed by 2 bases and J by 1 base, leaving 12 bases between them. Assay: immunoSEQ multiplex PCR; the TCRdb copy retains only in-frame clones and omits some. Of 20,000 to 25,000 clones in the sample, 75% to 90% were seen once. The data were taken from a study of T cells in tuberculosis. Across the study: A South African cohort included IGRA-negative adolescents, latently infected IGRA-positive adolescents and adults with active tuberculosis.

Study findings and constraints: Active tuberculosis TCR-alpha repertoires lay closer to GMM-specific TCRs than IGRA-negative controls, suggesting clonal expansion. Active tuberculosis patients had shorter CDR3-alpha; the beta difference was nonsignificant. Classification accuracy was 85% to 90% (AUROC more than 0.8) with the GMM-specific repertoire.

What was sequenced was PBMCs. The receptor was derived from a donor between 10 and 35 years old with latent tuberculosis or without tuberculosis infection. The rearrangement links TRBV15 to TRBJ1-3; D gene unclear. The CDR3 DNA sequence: TGTGCCACCAGCAGAAGATTTACAGAGTCTGGAAACACCATATATTTT. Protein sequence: CATSRRFTESGNTIYF.